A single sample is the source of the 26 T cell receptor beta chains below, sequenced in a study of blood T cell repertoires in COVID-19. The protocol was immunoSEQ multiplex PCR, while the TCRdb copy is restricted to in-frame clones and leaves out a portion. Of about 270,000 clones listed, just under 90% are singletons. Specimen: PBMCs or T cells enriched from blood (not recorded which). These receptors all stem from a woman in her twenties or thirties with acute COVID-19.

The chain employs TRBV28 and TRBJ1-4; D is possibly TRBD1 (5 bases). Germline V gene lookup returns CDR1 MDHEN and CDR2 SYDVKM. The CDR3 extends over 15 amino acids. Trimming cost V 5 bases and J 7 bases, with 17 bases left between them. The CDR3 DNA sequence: TGTGCCAGCAGTCTCTATTCCACGACAGTTGAAAAACTGTTTTTT. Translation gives CASSLYSTTVEKLFF.

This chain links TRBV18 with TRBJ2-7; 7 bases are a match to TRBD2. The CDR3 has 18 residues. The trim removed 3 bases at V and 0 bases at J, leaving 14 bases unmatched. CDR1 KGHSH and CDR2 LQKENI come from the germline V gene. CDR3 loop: CASSPGLRPPAISYEQYF. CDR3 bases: TGTGCCAGCTCACCGGGACTACGTCCCCCCGCTATCTCCTACGAGCAGTACTTC.

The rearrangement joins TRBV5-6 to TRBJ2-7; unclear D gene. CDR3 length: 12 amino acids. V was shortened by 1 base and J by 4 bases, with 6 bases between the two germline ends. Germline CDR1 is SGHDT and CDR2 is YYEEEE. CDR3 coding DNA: TGTGCCAGCAGCTTGTATAATTACGAGCAGTACTTC. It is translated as CASSLYNYEQYF.

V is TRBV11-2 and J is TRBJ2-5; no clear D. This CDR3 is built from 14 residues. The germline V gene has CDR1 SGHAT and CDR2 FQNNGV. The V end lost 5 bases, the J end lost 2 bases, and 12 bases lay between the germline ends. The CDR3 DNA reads TGTGCCAGCAGCCGAGACGCGGAACAAGAGACCCAGTACTTC. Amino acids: CASSRDAEQETQYF.

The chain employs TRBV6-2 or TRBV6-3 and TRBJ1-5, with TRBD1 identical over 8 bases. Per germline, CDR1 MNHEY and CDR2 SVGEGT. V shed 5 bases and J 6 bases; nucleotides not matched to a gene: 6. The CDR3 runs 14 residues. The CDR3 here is CASSGQGGVQPQHF. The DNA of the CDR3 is TGTGCCAGCAGTGGACAGGGAGGCGTTCAGCCCCAGCATTTT.

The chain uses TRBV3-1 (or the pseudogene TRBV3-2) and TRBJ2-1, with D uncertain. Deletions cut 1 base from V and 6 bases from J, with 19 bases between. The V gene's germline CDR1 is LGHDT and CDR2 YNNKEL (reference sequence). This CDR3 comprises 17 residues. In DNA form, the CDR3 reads TGTGCCAGCAGCCAAGCCTCGTCCAACCCTACGGGCAATGAGCAGTTCTTC. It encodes CASSQASSNPTGNEQFF.

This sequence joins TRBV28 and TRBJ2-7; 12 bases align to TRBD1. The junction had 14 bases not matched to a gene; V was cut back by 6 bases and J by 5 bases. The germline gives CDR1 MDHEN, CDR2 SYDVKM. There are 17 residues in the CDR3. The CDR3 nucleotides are TGTGCCAGCAGCTCAACCTGGGGACAGGGGGCGCCCCACGAGCAGTACTTC. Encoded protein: CASSSTWGQGAPHEQYF.

CDR3 sequence: CASSPLAGSGGVEQYF. The CDR3 nucleotides are TGTGCCAGTAGTCCCCTAGCGGGGTCAGGTGGGGTCGAGCAGTACTTC. The chain is built from TRBV19 and TRBJ2-7; TRBD2 aligns across 9 bases. The junction had 14 bases not matched to a gene; V was cut back by 5 bases and J by 6 bases. CDR3 length equals 16 residues. Germline CDR1 and CDR2: LNHDA and SQIVND (reference sequence).

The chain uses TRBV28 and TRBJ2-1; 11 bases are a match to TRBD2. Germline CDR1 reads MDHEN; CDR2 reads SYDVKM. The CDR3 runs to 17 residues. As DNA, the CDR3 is TGTCTCTCCGGGGGGACTAGCGGCCTGAAGGGCAACAATGAGCAGTTCTTC. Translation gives CLSGGTSGLKGNNEQFF.

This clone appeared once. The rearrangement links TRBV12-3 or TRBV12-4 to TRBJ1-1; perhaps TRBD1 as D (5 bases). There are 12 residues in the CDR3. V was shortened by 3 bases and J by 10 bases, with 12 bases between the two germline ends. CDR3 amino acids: CASSLSGLGAFF. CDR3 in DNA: TGTGCCAGCAGTTTGTCAGGGTTGGGAGCTTTCTTT.

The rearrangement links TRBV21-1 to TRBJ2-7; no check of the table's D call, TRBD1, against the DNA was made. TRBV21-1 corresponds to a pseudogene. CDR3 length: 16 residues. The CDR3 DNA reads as TGTGCCAGCAGCAAATATCGGGGACAGGGATCCTACGAGCAGTACTTC. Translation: CASSKYRGQGSYEQYF.

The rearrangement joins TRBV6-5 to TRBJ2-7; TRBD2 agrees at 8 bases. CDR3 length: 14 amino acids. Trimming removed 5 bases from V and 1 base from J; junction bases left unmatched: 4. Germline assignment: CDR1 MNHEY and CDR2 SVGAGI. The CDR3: CASSPTSGSYEQYF. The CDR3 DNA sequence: TGTGCCAGCAGTCCAACTAGCGGTTCCTACGAGCAGTACTTC.

The CDR3 bases are TGTGCCAGCAGCTTGTGGGTAGGGGGGGGTGGCTACACCTTC. Residues: CASSLWVGGGGYTF. This chain joins TRBV5-4 and TRBJ1-2; a weak D match, TRBD1 (6 bases). The CDR3 spans 14 residues. Germline lookup yields CDR1 SGHNT and CDR2 YYREEE (reference sequence). V was pared by 1 base and J by 7 bases, with 14 bases between.

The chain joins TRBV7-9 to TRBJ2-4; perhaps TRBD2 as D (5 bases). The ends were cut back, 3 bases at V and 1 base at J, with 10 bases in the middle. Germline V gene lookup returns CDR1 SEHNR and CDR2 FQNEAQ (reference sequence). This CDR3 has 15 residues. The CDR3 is CASSLGSGAKNIQYF. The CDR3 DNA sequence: TGTGCCAGCAGCTTGGGGTCGGGGGCCAAAAACATTCAGTACTTC.

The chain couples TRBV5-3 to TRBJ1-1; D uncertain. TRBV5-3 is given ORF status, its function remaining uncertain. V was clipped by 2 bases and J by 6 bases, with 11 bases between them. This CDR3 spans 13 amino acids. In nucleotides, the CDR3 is TGTGCCAGAAGCTTCAGGCGCGGGGCTGAAGCTTTCTTT. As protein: CARSFRRGAEAFF.

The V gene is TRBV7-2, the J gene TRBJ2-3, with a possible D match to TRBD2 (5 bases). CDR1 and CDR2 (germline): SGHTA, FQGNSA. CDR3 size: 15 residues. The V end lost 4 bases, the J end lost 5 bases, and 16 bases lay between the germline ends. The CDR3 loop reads CASSWRWSLGDTQYF. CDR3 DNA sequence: TGTGCCAGCAGCTGGAGGTGGAGCTTAGGAGATACGCAGTATTTT.

Here the CDR3 reads CASTPGQGDEQFF. The CDR3, as DNA: TGTGCCAGCACCCCGGGACAGGGAGATGAGCAGTTCTTC. V and J are TRBV6-5 and TRBJ2-1; 9 bases agree with TRBD1. Germline CDR1 MNHEY, CDR2 SVGAGI. The CDR3 extends over 13 amino acids. The trim removed 7 bases at V and 8 bases at J, leaving 6 bases unmatched.

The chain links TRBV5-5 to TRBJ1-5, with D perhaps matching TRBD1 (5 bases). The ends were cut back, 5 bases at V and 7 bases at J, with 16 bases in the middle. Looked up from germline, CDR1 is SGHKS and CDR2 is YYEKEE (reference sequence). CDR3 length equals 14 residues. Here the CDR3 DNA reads TGTGCCAGCAGTGAGTCAGGGTACAAACAGCCCCAGCATTTT. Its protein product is CASSESGYKQPQHF.

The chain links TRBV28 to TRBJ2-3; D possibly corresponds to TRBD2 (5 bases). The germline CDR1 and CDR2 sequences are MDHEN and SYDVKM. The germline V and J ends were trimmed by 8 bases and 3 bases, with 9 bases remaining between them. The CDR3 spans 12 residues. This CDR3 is CASQEGTDTQYF. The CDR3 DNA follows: TGTGCCAGCCAAGAGGGAACAGATACGCAGTATTTT.

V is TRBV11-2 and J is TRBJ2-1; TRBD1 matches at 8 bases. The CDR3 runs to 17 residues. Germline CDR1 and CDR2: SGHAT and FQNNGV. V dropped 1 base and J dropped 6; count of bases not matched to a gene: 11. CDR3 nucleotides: TGTGCCAGCAGCTTAGGTTTTGGGCAGGGGGCGTTCAATGAGCAGTTCTTC. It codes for CASSLGFGQGAFNEQFF.

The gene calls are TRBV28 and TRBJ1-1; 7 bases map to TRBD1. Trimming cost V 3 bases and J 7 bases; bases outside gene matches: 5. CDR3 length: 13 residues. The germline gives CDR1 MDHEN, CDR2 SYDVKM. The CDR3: CASSFGTEREAFF. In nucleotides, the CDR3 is TGTGCCAGCAGTTTCGGGACAGAGCGTGAAGCTTTCTTT.

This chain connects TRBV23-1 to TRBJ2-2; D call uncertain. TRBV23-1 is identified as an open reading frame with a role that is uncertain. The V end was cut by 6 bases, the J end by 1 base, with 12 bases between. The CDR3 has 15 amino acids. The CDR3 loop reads CASRVSRMNTGELFF. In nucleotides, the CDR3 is TGCGCCAGCAGGGTCTCCAGAATGAACACCGGGGAGCTGTTTTTT.

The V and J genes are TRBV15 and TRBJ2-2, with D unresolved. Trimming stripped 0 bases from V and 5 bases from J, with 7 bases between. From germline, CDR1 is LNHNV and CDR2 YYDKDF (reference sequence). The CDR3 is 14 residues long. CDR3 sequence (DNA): TGTGCCACCAGCAGAGATAAGCTAACCGGGGAGCTGTTTTTT. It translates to CATSRDKLTGELFF.

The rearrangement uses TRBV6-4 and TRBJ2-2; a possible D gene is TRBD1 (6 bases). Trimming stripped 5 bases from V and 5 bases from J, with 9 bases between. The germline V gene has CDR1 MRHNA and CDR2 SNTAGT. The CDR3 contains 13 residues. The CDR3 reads CASSTGNTGELFF. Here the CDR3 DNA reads TGTGCCAGCAGTACAGGGAATACCGGGGAGCTGTTTTTT.

DNA for the CDR3: TGTGCCAGTAGTGCCCCCCCGGTAGCGGCGAACACCGGGGAGCTGTTTTTT. Encoded protein: CASSAPPVAANTGELFF. This chain uses TRBV19 with TRBJ2-2; the D gene is possibly TRBD2 (6 bases). Germline V lookup: CDR1 LNHDA, CDR2 SQIVND (reference sequence). This CDR3 contains 17 residues. Trimming left V 5 bases short and J 0 bases short, with 16 bases between.

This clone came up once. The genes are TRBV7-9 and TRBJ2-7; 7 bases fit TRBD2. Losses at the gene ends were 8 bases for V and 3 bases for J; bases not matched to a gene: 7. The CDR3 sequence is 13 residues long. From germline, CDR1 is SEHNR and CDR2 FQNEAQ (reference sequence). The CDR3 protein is CASGRGGIYEQYF. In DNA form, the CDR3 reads TGTGCCAGCGGCCGGGGAGGGATCTACGAGCAGTACTTC.